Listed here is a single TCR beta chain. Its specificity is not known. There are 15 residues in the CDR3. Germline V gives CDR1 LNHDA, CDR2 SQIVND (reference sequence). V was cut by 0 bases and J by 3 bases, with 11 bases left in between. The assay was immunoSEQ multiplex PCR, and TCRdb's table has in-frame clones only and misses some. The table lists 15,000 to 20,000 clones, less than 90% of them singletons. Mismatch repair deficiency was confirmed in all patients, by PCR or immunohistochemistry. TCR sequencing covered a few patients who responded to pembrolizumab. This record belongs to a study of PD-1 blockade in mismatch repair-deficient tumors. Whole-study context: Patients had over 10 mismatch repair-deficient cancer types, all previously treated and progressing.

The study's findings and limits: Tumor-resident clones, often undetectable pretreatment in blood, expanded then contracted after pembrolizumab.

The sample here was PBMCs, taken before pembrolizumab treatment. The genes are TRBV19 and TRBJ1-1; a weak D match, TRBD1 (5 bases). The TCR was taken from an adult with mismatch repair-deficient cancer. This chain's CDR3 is CASSIDLLGDTEAFF. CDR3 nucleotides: TGTGCCAGTAGTATAGATTTACTGGGGGACACTGAAGCTTTCTTT. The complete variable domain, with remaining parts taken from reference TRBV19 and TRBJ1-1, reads DGGITQSPKYLFRKEGQNVTLSCEQNLNHDAMYWYRQDPGQGLRLIYYSQIVNDFQKGDIAEGYSVSREKKESFPLTVTSAQKNPTAFYLCASSIDLLGDTEAFFGQGTRLTVV.